The T cell receptor (beta chain) under discussion was sequenced for a study of post-analysis software for immune sequencing data. On the study more broadly: Disease trajectories encompassed relapsing-remitting, secondary progressive and progressive-relapsing multiple sclerosis.

CDR1 is SEHNR, CDR2 FQNEAQ, per germline (reference sequence). The CDR3 sequence is 18 residues long. This clonotype was picked up a small number of times. Its antigen is not identified. A junction boundary mismatches the germline segment, possibly from a read error. Study observations and caveats: In patients, about five TRBV segments were more frequent than in controls, with TRBV5-6, TRBV5-1 and TRBV20-1 among them. Diversity measured as normalized Chao1 was significantly lower in multiple sclerosis patients than in controls. Clustering by F measure revealed strong co-clustering among samples prepared together in one batch.

Presence of unique molecular identifiers characterized the TCR beta cDNA libraries. There were roughly 0.95 to 11 million T cells, and some 500,000 cDNA molecules came from them. A single record per CDR3 protein comes from TCRdb applying MiXCR to the PCR reads. The sample has under 200,000 distinct CDR3 sequences, approximately 28% seen once. Sequencing used blood. The clonotype originates from a girl aged 2 to 17 with multiple sclerosis. The chain couples TRBV7-9 to TRBJ1-6; weak D call: TRBD1 (5 bases). The CDR3 DNA is TGTCCCAGCAGCCCGCAGACCTATGGAGGGGACTATAATTCACCCCTCCACTTT. Translated, it gives CPSSPQTYGGDYNSPLHF.